This T cell receptor beta chain was recorded in a study of blood T cell repertoires in COVID-19. Sequenced by immunoSEQ multiplex PCR; TCRdb stores in-frame clones only, minus some. Here the sample spans 93,000 or so clones, about 88% being singletons. Sequenced: peripheral blood. The sequence was collected from a human donor in a cohort sampled during active COVID-19.

CDR3 residues: CASSHLEVSGANVLTF. Written as DNA, the CDR3 is TGTGCCAGCAGCCATTTGGAGGTCTCTGGGGCCAACGTCCTGACTTTC. This chain links TRBV3-1 (or the pseudogene TRBV3-2) with TRBJ2-6; perhaps TRBD2 as D (5 bases). The V end was cut by 3 bases, the J end by 0 bases, with 9 bases between. The CDR3 has 16 amino acids. The germline gives CDR1 LGHDT, CDR2 YNNKEL (reference sequence).